One sample yielded the 28 T cell receptor beta chains listed below, sequenced in a study of T cell responses to AZD1222 COVID-19 vaccine. The data were produced by immunoSEQ multiplex PCR, yet TCRdb's version contains in-frame clones alone and is incomplete. This table has 140,000 to 150,000 clones, 75% to 95% appearing once. The sequencing used peripheral blood, collected on day 0 of MenACWY control vaccination. These receptors were collected from an adult in good health.

This clone was detected a few times. This chain connects TRBV18 to TRBJ1-1; no firm D call. The V gene lost 4 bases and the J gene lost 7 bases, with 7 bases spanning the gap. This CDR3 is built from 11 residues. Germline loops: CDR1 KGHSH, CDR2 LQKENI. CDR3 residues: CASSQELEAFF. The CDR3 DNA follows: TGTGCCAGCTCACAGGAGCTTGAAGCTTTCTTT.

This sequence joins TRBV5-4 and TRBJ2-4; TRBD1 agrees at 9 bases. The V and J ends lost 4 bases and 9 bases, in that order; junction bases with no gene match: 11. Germline assignment: CDR1 SGHNT and CDR2 YYREEE (reference sequence). The CDR3 loop spans 15 amino acids. The CDR3 sequence: CASSELPGQGSIQYF. The CDR3 DNA reads as TGTGCCAGCAGCGAATTACCGGGACAGGGAAGCATTCAGTACTTC.

This clone was recorded once. J is TRBJ2-7 and V is TRBV11-3; D may correspond to TRBD1 or TRBD2 (5 bases each). This CDR3 has 15 residues. V was shortened by 0 bases and J by 0 bases, with 9 bases between the two germline ends. The germline CDR1 and CDR2 sequences are SGHNT and YENEEA. CDR3 in DNA: TGTGCCAGCAGCTTAGATGGGACGGTCTCCTACGAGCAGTACTTC. Amino acids: CASSLDGTVSYEQYF.

The CDR3 region has the DNA TGTGCCAGCAGCCCCAGCCCCCGAGGGGTAGCGGGGAAGGGGGAGACCCAGTACTTC. Protein sequence: CASSPSPRGVAGKGETQYF. The chain recombines TRBV9 with TRBJ2-5; the match to TRBD2 covers 8 bases. The CDR3 is 19 amino acids. Trimming at V came to 4 bases and at J to 5 bases, leaving 22 bases not matched to a gene. Per germline, CDR1 SGDLS and CDR2 YYNGEE.

The J gene is TRBJ2-2, the V gene TRBV25-1; 7 nucleotides agree with TRBD1. The CDR3 loop spans 16 amino acids. From germline, CDR1 is MGHDK and CDR2 SYGVNS. Trimming at V came to 8 bases and at J to 1 base, leaving 10 bases not matched to a gene. This chain's CDR3 is CASGPDREMNTGELFF. The CDR3 nucleotides read TGTGCCAGCGGGCCCGACAGGGAAATGAACACCGGGGAGCTGTTTTTT.

This clone has a handful of counts. The chain joins TRBV10-3 to TRBJ1-1; D ambiguous. V lost 9 bases to trimming and J lost 5 bases, with 16 bases between them. The CDR3 contains 13 residues. The germline V gene encodes CDR1 ENHRY and CDR2 SYGVKD. CDR3 bases: TGTGCCATACTTGGACCAGGAGAAACTGAAGCTTTCTTT. Protein product: CAILGPGETEAFF.

V usage is TRBV3-1 (or the pseudogene TRBV3-2) and J usage is TRBJ1-6; D gene unclear. V lost 0 bases and J lost 5, with 5 bases in between. The CDR3 loop spans 14 amino acids. CDR1 is LGHDT and CDR2 is YNNKEL in the germline V gene (reference sequence). In DNA form, the CDR3 reads TGTGCCAGCAGCCAAGACGTCGATAATTCACCCCTCCACTTT. Translating it yields CASSQDVDNSPLHF.

The chain links TRBV20-1 to TRBJ2-7; D is undetermined. CDR1 and CDR2 from the germline V gene are DFQATT and SNEGSKA (reference sequence). The CDR3 contains 12 residues. V was cut by 6 bases and J by 5 bases, with 14 bases left in between. This chain's CDR3 is CSASSWANEQYF. CDR3 bases: TGCAGTGCCAGTTCGTGGGCTAACGAGCAGTACTTC.

CDR3 protein: CASSSGTGGFYGYTF. The CDR3 DNA follows: TGTGCCAGCAGTTCCGGGACAGGGGGCTTCTATGGCTACACCTTC. The rearrangement joins TRBV28 to TRBJ1-2, with 12 bases that match TRBD1. Losses at the gene ends were 4 bases for V and 4 bases for J; bases not matched to a gene: 4. The CDR3 contains 15 residues. Germline CDR1 and CDR2: MDHEN and SYDVKM.

The chain uses TRBV30 and TRBJ1-6; D possibly corresponds to TRBD1 (5 bases). CDR3 length: 13 residues. From germline, CDR1 is GTSNPN and CDR2 SVGIG (reference sequence). V was cut by 6 bases and J by 6 bases, with 12 bases left in between. DNA of the CDR3: TGTGCCTGCCATCGACAGTCTAATTCACCCCTCCACTTT. It specifies CACHRQSNSPLHF.

This chain connects TRBV29-1 to TRBJ2-2; D is perhaps TRBD1 (6 bases). V lost 3 bases and J 8 bases, leaving 10 bases between the germline ends. The CDR3 spans 12 residues. Germline V lookup: CDR1 SQVTM, CDR2 ANQGSEA. CDR3 residues: CSVDTGTGELFF. CDR3 DNA: TGCAGCGTTGACACAGGGACGGGGGAGCTGTTTTTT.

The chain uses TRBV7-3 and TRBJ1-1; D might be TRBD1 (5 bases). CDR1 is SGHTA, CDR2 FQGTGA, per germline. Trimming stripped 2 bases from V and 1 base from J, with 8 bases between. This CDR3 is 14 amino acids long. CDR3 bases: TGTGCCAGCAGCTTAGGGGCAGGGAACACTGAAGCTTTCTTT. It translates to CASSLGAGNTEAFF.

The rearrangement uses TRBV5-4 and TRBJ1-2; D gene unclear. The CDR3 consists of 13 residues. V lost 0 bases to trimming and J lost 6 bases, with 9 bases between them. CDR1 and CDR2 from the germline V gene are SGHNT and YYREEE (reference sequence). The CDR3 spells CASSLGGRDGYTF. The CDR3 DNA reads TGTGCCAGCAGCTTGGGAGGGCGGGATGGCTACACCTTC.

The chain has TRBV4-1 and TRBJ1-1; 8 bases fit TRBD1. Per the germline V gene, CDR1 is MGHRA and CDR2 is YSYEKL. CDR3 size: 15 residues. J was trimmed by 2 bases and V by 4 bases; bases with no gene match: 6. CDR3 region: CASSPRDRGNTEAFF. The CDR3 DNA reads as TGCGCCAGCAGCCCAAGAGACAGGGGAAACACTGAAGCTTTCTTT.

V usage is TRBV19 and J usage is TRBJ2-1; 10 bases agree with TRBD1. The CDR3 has 15 residues. Trimming cost V 5 bases and J 4 bases; bases outside gene matches: 5. Per germline, CDR1 LNHDA and CDR2 SQIVND (reference sequence). The CDR3 spells CASSEGQGRYNEQFF. Here the CDR3 DNA reads TGTGCCAGTAGTGAGGGACAGGGGCGTTACAATGAGCAGTTCTTC.

The chain employs TRBV9 and TRBJ2-3; 7 bases map to TRBD1. This CDR3 contains 15 residues. Germline-derived CDR1 and CDR2 are SGDLS and YYNGEE. V lost 3 bases, J lost 1 base, and 5 bases stayed unmatched. The CDR3 DNA sequence: TGTGCCAGCAGCGCTCACACAGGGGGCACAGATACGCAGTATTTT. Amino acids: CASSAHTGGTDTQYF.

The CDR3 is CASSERGSGQASYTF. DNA of the CDR3: TGTGCCAGCAGTGAAAGGGGGTCAGGACAGGCGAGCTACACCTTC. V and J are TRBV6-1 and TRBJ1-2; 7 nucleotides align to TRBD1. Per the germline V gene, CDR1 is MNHNS and CDR2 is SASEGT. V shed 2 bases and J 9 bases; nucleotides not matched to a gene: 12. This CDR3 has 15 amino acids.

This chain uses TRBV18 with TRBJ2-7, with D tentatively TRBD2 (6 bases). V was shortened by 1 base and J by 3 bases, with 16 bases between the two germline ends. The length of the CDR3 is 16 residues. From germline, CDR1 is KGHSH and CDR2 LQKENI. The CDR3, as DNA: TGTGCCAGCTCACCACTTTTAAGGGGAGGAGACTACGAGCAGTACTTC. Its translation: CASSPLLRGGDYEQYF.

This chain links TRBV6-5 with TRBJ1-4; D is uncertain. The length of the CDR3 is 14 residues. Trimming pared 6 bases from V and 7 bases from J, leaving 15 bases between. The V gene's germline CDR1 is MNHEY and CDR2 SVGAGI. CDR3 DNA: TGTGCCAGCAGACTAGGAGGTGGGAGTGAAAAACTGTTTTTT. It specifies CASRLGGGSEKLFF.

The chain joins TRBV18 to TRBJ1-1; TRBD1 is a possible D gene (5 bases). This CDR3 has 13 amino acids. Per germline, CDR1 KGHSH and CDR2 LQKENI. The V end lost 8 bases, the J end lost 0 bases, and 10 bases lay between the germline ends. The CDR3 spells CASLEGMNTEAFF. DNA for the CDR3: TGTGCCAGCCTCGAGGGGATGAACACTGAAGCTTTCTTT.

The table lists this clone with a few counts. V usage is TRBV19 and J usage is TRBJ2-1, with D tentatively TRBD1 (6 bases). The CDR3 sequence is 11 residues long. Trimming shortened V by 10 bases and J by 10 bases, and 14 bases separated the two germline ends. Germline CDR1 and CDR2: LNHDA and SQIVND (reference sequence). CDR3 coding DNA: TGTGCCACCAGGGGCGTCCGGGAGCAGTTCTTC. Its translation: CATRGVREQFF.

The chain employs TRBV12-3 or TRBV12-4 and TRBJ1-1, with no clear D. The CDR3 totals 12 residues. Trimming took off 5 bases at V and 5 bases at J, with 9 bases between the two ends. The CDR3 sequence: CASSLMRTEAFF. For the CDR3, the DNA is TGTGCCAGCAGTCTAATGAGGACTGAAGCTTTCTTT.

The chain has TRBV6-1 and TRBJ1-2; D is undetermined. In germline, CDR1 is MNHNS, CDR2 SASEGT. This CDR3 region has 13 residues. V lost 0 bases and J 5 bases, leaving 7 bases between the germline ends. The CDR3 region is CASSEAGKYGYTF. In nucleotides, the CDR3 is TGTGCCAGCAGTGAAGCAGGGAAGTATGGCTACACCTTC.

The chain has TRBV2 and TRBJ1-5; the D is unclear. The ends were cut back, 4 bases at V and 6 bases at J, with 13 bases in the middle. The CDR3 has 14 residues. Germline V gives CDR1 SNHLY, CDR2 FYNNEI. As DNA, the CDR3 is TGTGCCAGCAGTGTTAAAGGGTTGGGTCAGCCCCAGCATTTT. Translating gives CASSVKGLGQPQHF.

CDR3 residues: CASSPPGGAGGLETQYF. In DNA, the CDR3 is TGTGCCAGCAGTCCTCCCGGTGGAGCGGGAGGGCTTGAGACCCAGTACTTC. The chain links TRBV27 to TRBJ2-5, with 10 bases identical to TRBD2. This CDR3 is built from 17 residues. Germline CDR1 reads MNHEY; CDR2 reads SMNVEV (reference sequence). Germline trimming cut 5 bases from V and 5 bases from J; bases unmatched to any gene: 14.

The chain joins TRBV30 to TRBJ1-3, with TRBD1 as a possible D gene (5 bases). The ends were cut back, 0 bases at V and 4 bases at J, with 10 bases in the middle. The CDR3 is 14 amino acids. Germline V gene sequence: CDR1 GTSNPN, CDR2 SVGIG (reference sequence). CDR3 sequence: CAWSVGGDGNTIYF. Here the CDR3 DNA reads TGTGCCTGGAGTGTAGGAGGGGACGGAAACACCATATATTTT.

V is TRBV3-1 (or the pseudogene TRBV3-2) and J is TRBJ2-2; D may be TRBD2 (5 bases). Germline values: CDR1 LGHDT, CDR2 YNNKEL (reference sequence). The CDR3 is 13 residues long. The germline V and J ends were trimmed by 7 bases and 4 bases, with 10 bases remaining between them. The CDR3 sequence: CASKWTLTGELFF. As DNA, the CDR3 is TGTGCCAGCAAGTGGACTCTCACCGGGGAGCTGTTTTTT.

The chain couples TRBV28 to TRBJ1-5; 10 nucleotides line up with TRBD1. V lost 3 bases and J lost 4; bases outside the gene matches: 3. The germline CDR1 and CDR2 sequences are MDHEN and SYDVKM. This CDR3 comprises 15 residues. The CDR3 sequence: CASSFGTGANQPQHF. The DNA for the CDR3 is TGTGCCAGCAGTTTTGGGACAGGGGCTAATCAGCCCCAGCATTTT.